The next 18 T cell receptor beta chains were all read from a single sample in a study of T-cell memory formation after mild COVID-19 (dated by TCRdb to about 2021). The method was 5' RACE. TCRdb shows the sequencer as Illumina NovaSeq 6000. The public reads were run again by TCRdb, first through fastp at Q25 and then through MiXCR, and only productive beta chains were kept. Identical CDR3 protein sequences are pooled into one entry, listed with their most common genes and DNA. The sample includes some 280,000 distinct CDR3 sequences, with under 20% observed a single time. Jointly, the top ten make up approximately 25% of the sample. Sequenced input: PBMCs or a T cell subset sorted from them (not recorded which). The receptor source for this set is a man between 18 and 35 years old who had mild COVID-19 (a few samples of this study predate the infection). The sample titles of this study are shuffled in the database, so cell type and time point are left out; the donor was told from shared clones.

The chain uses TRBV6-5 and TRBJ1-5, with D maybe TRBD1 (5 bases). Per germline, CDR1 MNHEY and CDR2 SVGAGI. CDR3 size: 14 residues. V was trimmed by 10 bases and J by 2 bases, leaving 15 bases between them. CDR3: CATASGRGNQPQHF. CDR3 coding DNA: TGTGCCACCGCGAGCGGCAGGGGCAATCAGCCCCAGCATTTT.

The rearrangement uses TRBV12-3 or TRBV12-4 and TRBJ2-2, with 7 nucleotides matching TRBD1. Trimming removed 6 bases from V and 5 bases from J; junction bases left unmatched: 9. The CDR3 has 15 amino acids. CDR3 amino acids: CASSPRDRGTGELFF. In nucleotides, the CDR3 is TGTGCCAGCAGCCCTCGGGACAGAGGAACCGGGGAGCTGTTTTTT.

This clonotype was observed at least ten times. This chain links TRBV7-2 with TRBJ2-3; D is unclear. CDR1 is SGHTA, CDR2 FQGNSA, per germline. Trimming left V 1 base short and J 0 bases short, with 11 bases between. This CDR3 spans 16 amino acids. In nucleotides, the CDR3 is TGTGCCAGCAGCTTAGGTGCGGAGCTTAGCACAGATACGCAGTATTTT. Its translation is CASSLGAELSTDTQYF.

This clonotype was detected ten times or more. The rearrangement links TRBV7-2 to TRBJ2-1, with TRBD2 identical over 9 bases. V dropped 8 bases and J dropped 8; count of bases not matched to a gene: 13. Germline V CDR1 and CDR2: SGHTA, FQGNSA. CDR3 length equals 15 residues. The CDR3 loop reads CASRLLSGGQDEQFF. The CDR3 region has the DNA TGTGCCAGCCGATTGCTCAGCGGGGGGCAGGATGAGCAGTTCTTC. The whole variable domain, filled in from reference TRBV7-2 and TRBJ2-1, reads GAGVSQSPSNKVTEKGKDVELRCDPISGHTALYWYRQSLGQGLEFLIYFQGNSAPDKSGLPSDRFSAERTGGSVSTLTIQRTQQEDSAVYLCASRLLSGGQDEQFFGPGTRLTVL.

The chain links TRBV7-2 to TRBJ1-2; the D is unclear. The CDR3 loop spans 14 amino acids. Germline V gives CDR1 SGHTA, CDR2 FQGNSA. V lost 2 bases to trimming and J lost 1 base, with 8 bases between them. CDR3 coding DNA: TGTGCCAGCAGCTTAAACGGGGATAACTATGGCTACACCTTC. Translated, it gives CASSLNGDNYGYTF.

This clonotype was recorded at least ten times. The CDR3 DNA follows: TGTGCCACCAGCACTGGGAGCGGAGGCCTCACAGATACGCAGTATTTT. This translates into CATSTGSGGLTDTQYF. This sequence joins TRBV15 and TRBJ2-3, with a weak D call TRBD2 (5 bases). There are 16 residues in the CDR3. Germline assignment: CDR1 LNHNV and CDR2 YYDKDF (reference sequence). The V gene lost 4 bases and the J gene lost 2 bases, with 16 bases spanning the gap.

In its sample, this clonotype was seen many times. The gene calls are TRBV2 and TRBJ2-7; D perhaps matches TRBD1 (6 bases). Germline V lookup: CDR1 SNHLY, CDR2 FYNNEI. This CDR3 is built from 13 residues. Deletions cut 7 bases from V and 0 bases from J, with 10 bases between. Here the CDR3 DNA reads TGTGCCAGCACCCGACAGGACTCCTACGAGCAGTACTTC. Its translation is CASTRQDSYEQYF. Full variable domain (rest looked up from reference TRBV2 and TRBJ2-7): EPEVTQTPSHQVTQMGQEVILRCVPISNHLYFYWYRQILGQKVEFLVSFYNNEISEKSEIFDDQFSVERPDGSNFTLKIRSTKLEDSAMYFCASTRQDSYEQYFGPGTRLTVT.

The chain combines TRBV30 with TRBJ2-1; D not resolved. There are 14 residues in the CDR3. V was clipped by 2 bases and J by 4 bases, with 12 bases between them. Per germline, CDR1 GTSNPN and CDR2 SVGIG (reference sequence). Here the CDR3 DNA reads TGTGCCTGGAGTCCATCGACCTATTACAATGAGCAGTTCTTC. It yields the protein CAWSPSTYYNEQFF.

This clonotype appeared a few times. This chain joins TRBV7-9 and TRBJ1-2, with 11 positions matching TRBD1. The V and J ends lost 3 bases and 4 bases, in that order; junction bases with no gene match: 10. Looked up from germline, CDR1 is SEHNR and CDR2 is FQNEAQ (reference sequence). The CDR3 is 17 amino acids. The CDR3 here is CASSLDRGPPLTYGYTF. The CDR3 nucleotides are TGTGCCAGCAGCTTGGACAGGGGGCCCCCATTAACCTATGGCTACACCTTC.

The chain carries TRBV12-5 and TRBJ2-3; 8 nucleotides align to TRBD2. The CDR3 extends over 18 amino acids. From germline, CDR1 is LGHNT and CDR2 FRNRAP. The V and J ends lost 4 bases and 0 bases, in that order; junction bases with no gene match: 12. Here the CDR3 reads CASGSPLASGGSTDTQYF. DNA of the CDR3: TGTGCTAGTGGTTCACCCCTCGCTTCGGGGGGGAGCACAGATACGCAGTATTTT.

This clonotype was recorded at least ten times. This chain joins TRBV7-3 and TRBJ1-1, with D possibly matching TRBD1 (5 bases). Trimming took off 2 bases at V and 1 base at J, with 11 bases between the two ends. CDR3 size: 15 residues. Germline CDR1 SGHTA, CDR2 FQGTGA. CDR3 region: CASSLSAGGNTEAFF. The CDR3 DNA follows: TGTGCCAGCAGCTTATCGGCGGGGGGGAACACTGAAGCTTTCTTT.

This clonotype was seen only a few times. The chain links TRBV20-1 to TRBJ1-1; D is ambiguous. The CDR3 contains 14 residues. In germline, CDR1 is DFQATT, CDR2 SNEGSKA (reference sequence). Trimming removed 0 bases from V and 7 bases from J, with 15 bases in between. CDR3 loop: CSARDLRNSNEAFF. DNA of the CDR3: TGCAGTGCTAGAGATCTAAGGAACAGCAATGAAGCTTTCTTT.

This chain connects TRBV4-1 to TRBJ2-3; possibly TRBD2 for D (7 bases). The germline V and J ends were trimmed by 0 bases and 7 bases, with 17 bases remaining between them. Germline CDR1 is MGHRA and CDR2 is YSYEKL. This CDR3 has 16 residues. This CDR3 is CASSQEGWGGGNTQYF. The CDR3 nucleotides read TGCGCCAGCAGCCAAGAAGGGTGGGGCGGGGGCAATACGCAGTATTTT.

This clonotype has a handful of counts. The V gene is TRBV9, the J gene TRBJ2-6; D uncertain. The V end lost 5 bases, the J end lost 0 bases, and 9 bases lay between the germline ends. Germline lookup yields CDR1 SGDLS and CDR2 YYNGEE. The CDR3 spans 15 residues. The CDR3 nucleotides are TGTGCCAGCAGAAATTCAGGCTCTGGGGCCAACGTCCTGACTTTC. It is translated as CASRNSGSGANVLTF. Using reference TRBV9 and TRBJ2-6 for the parts outside the CDR3, the full variable domain is DSGVTQTPKHLITATGQRVTLRCSPRSGDLSVYWYQQSLDQGLQFLIQYYNGEERAKGNILERFSAQQFPDLHSELNLSSLELGDSALYFCASRNSGSGANVLTFGAGSRLTVL.

The table lists this clonotype with many counts. The CDR3 is CAISDRARDRSSPLHF. CDR3 nucleotides: TGTGCCATCAGTGATCGTGCCAGGGACAGGTCTTCACCCCTCCACTTT. The chain couples TRBV10-3 to TRBJ1-6; 8 bases fit TRBD1. The CDR3 is 16 amino acids. The germline gives CDR1 ENHRY, CDR2 SYGVKD. V was clipped by 3 bases and J by 9 bases; unmatched bases: 10.

This clonotype was recorded a few times. The rearrangement links TRBV20-1 to TRBJ2-5; no clear D gene. V was shortened by 4 bases and J by 1 base, with 4 bases between the two germline ends. The V gene's germline CDR1 is DFQATT and CDR2 SNEGSKA (reference sequence). This CDR3 comprises 11 residues. The CDR3 region is CSANGQETQYF. CDR3 DNA sequence: TGCAGTGCTAACGGCCAAGAGACCCAGTACTTC.

A word on this clonotype: One end of the junction is discordant with germline, which a read error may explain. The chain combines TRBV4-3 with TRBJ2-4; perhaps TRBD1 as D (5 bases). The germline V gene encodes CDR1 LGHNA and CDR2 YSLEER. The CDR3 is made up of 17 amino acids. The CDR3 sequence: CASSQDWALGRKHIQYF. CDR3 bases: TGCGCCAGCAGCCAAGATTGGGCTTTGGGGCGCAAACACATTCAGTACTTC.

The chain recombines TRBV6-5 with TRBJ2-3; no clear D. CDR1 and CDR2 from the germline V gene are MNHEY and SVGAGI. The V end was cut by 5 bases, the J end by 0 bases, with 12 bases between. This CDR3 comprises 15 residues. The chain's CDR3 is CASSGLATSTDTQYF. The CDR3 DNA is TGTGCCAGCAGTGGGCTGGCGACTAGCACAGATACGCAGTATTTT.